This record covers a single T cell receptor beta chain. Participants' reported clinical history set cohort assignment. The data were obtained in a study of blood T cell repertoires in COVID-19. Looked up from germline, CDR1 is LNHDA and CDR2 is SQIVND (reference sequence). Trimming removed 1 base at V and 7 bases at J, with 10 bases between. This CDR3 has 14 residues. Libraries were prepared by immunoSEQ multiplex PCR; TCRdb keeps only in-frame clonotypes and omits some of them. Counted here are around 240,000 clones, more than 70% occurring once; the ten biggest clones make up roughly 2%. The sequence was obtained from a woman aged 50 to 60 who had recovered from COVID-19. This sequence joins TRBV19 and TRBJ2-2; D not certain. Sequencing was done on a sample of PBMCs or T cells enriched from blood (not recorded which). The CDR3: CASSIGPDYGELFF. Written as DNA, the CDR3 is TGTGCCAGTAGTATAGGGCCAGATTACGGGGAGCTGTTTTTT.